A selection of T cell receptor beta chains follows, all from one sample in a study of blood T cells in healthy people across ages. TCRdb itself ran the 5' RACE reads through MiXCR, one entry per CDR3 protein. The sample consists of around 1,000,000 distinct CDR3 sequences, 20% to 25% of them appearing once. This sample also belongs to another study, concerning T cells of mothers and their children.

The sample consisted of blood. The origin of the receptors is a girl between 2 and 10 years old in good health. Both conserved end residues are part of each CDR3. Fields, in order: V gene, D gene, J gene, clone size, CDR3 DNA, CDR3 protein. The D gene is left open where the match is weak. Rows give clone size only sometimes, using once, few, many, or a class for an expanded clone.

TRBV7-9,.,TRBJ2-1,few,TGTGCCAGCAGCTTCCCAGGGAGCTCCTACAATGAGCAGCTCTTC,CASSFPGSSYNEQLF
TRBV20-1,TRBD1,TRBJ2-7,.,TGCAGTGCTAGAGTTCCGGGACAGGTCTTATACGAGCAGTACTTC,CSARVPGQVLYEQYF
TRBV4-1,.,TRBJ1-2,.,TGCGCCAGCAGCCAATCCGGATATGGCTACACCTTC,CASSQSGYGYTF
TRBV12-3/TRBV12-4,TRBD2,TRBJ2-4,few,TGCGCCAGCAGTTCCTCCGAGGCGGGAGCGCACATTCAGTACTTC,CASSSSEAGAHIQYF
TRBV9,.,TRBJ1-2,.,TGTGCCAGCAGCGCCGGGAGGGGTGGCTACACCTTC,CASSAGRGGYTF
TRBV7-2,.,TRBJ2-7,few,TGTGCCAGCAGACGTGGCGGTAGCTCCTACGAGCAGTACTTC,CASRRGGSSYEQYF
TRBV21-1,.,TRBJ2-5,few,TGTGCCAGCAGCAAAGAGGACAACAGGGGAGAGACCCAGTACTTC,CASSKEDNRGETQYF
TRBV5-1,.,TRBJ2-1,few,TGCGCCAGCAGCTTGGTGAGCGGGCCCGCCTACAATGAGCAGTTCTTC,CASSLVSGPAYNEQFF
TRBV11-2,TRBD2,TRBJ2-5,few,TGTGCCAGCAGCCGTGGATATTTGGGACTAGCGGGAGGATCTCCAGAGACCCAGTACTTC,CASSRGYLGLAGGSPETQYF
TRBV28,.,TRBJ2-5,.,TGTGCCAGCATAGCAATGGACCCCTATCCATCCCAAGAGACCCAGTACTTC,CASIAMDPYPSQETQYF
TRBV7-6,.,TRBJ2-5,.,TGTGCCAGCAGGCAACAGGGTACACAGACCCAGTACTTC,CASRQQGTQTQYF